This T cell receptor (beta chain) was found in a study of blood T cell repertoires in COVID-19. About the study: Spain, Italy and the United States supplied samples that represented acute and convalescent COVID-19. Sources were T cells, B-cell-depleted T cells, or PBMCs; the material itself was cDNA or gDNA.

As processed by the authors: Nucleated cell counts were estimated from reference gene primer amplification. Sequencing was performed with immunoSEQ multiplex PCR; in TCRdb, only in-frame clones are kept and a portion is missing. The D gene and trimming were derived from the DNA, and the V and J assignments and clone size from that table. Among under 200,000 clones, 70% to 90% were seen once, and the ten largest hold roughly 2.5%. The CDR3 sequence is 17 residues long. Germline values: CDR1 LGHNA, CDR2 YSLEER. Deletions cut 4 bases from V and 1 base from J, with 19 bases between. This clone appeared once.

What was sequenced was peripheral blood. The origin of this receptor is a man aged 35-49 years with active or convalescent COVID-19. The genes are TRBV4-3 and TRBJ2-5; possible D gene TRBD1, 6 bases. The CDR3 DNA reads as TGCGCCAGCAGCCTGAGAGGGGGATTAGGGACCCAAGAGACCCAGTACTTC. This gives the protein CASSLRGGLGTQETQYF.